The present T cell receptor beta chain was sequenced within a study of blood T cell repertoires in COVID-19 (dated by TCRdb to 2020 to 2022). Looking at the study overall: The collaborator samples originated in the United States, Italy and Spain and spanned the acute and convalescent phases of COVID-19. The repertoires were made available in a free public database intended to serve as a resource for research on the immune response to SARS-CoV-2. Samples came from the ongoing ImmuneRACE study (first 160 participants) plus 1,254 subjects from 6 global collaborators. The material from the prospective study consisted of cDNA or gDNA derived from T cells, B-cell-depleted T cells, or PBMCs. Deeply sampled blood TCRbeta repertoires from subjects exposed to, actively infected with, or recovered from COVID-19 were included in the dataset. The sample metadata nearly always contained a de-identified subject ID, COVID-19 status, age in years and sex. HLA class I and class II types, where available, came from metadata supplied by the sample provider rather than from assay-based typing.

Overall results and qualifications from the work: The quantity of clinical and demographic metadata differed by source and by participant and was supplied without curation.

A note on this clone: Its antigen is not yet known. Base qualities are missing; no much larger clone stands one base away.

TCRbeta CDR3 regions were amplified from genomic DNA by means of the immunoSEQ Assay, a bias-controlled multiplex PCR. Under the source paper's analysis protocol: The number of nucleated cells in each sample was estimated by amplification of reference gene primers within the assay. To quantify the absolute abundance of each unique TCRbeta CDR3 rearrangement, sequence reads were collapsed and filtered. For each sample, productive Simpson clonality was calculated as the square root of Simpson's diversity index over productive rearrangements. This immuneACCESS table, as held by TCRdb, lists in-frame sequences with V and J called but not all clones. Of the missing ones, under half trace to an unresolved V gene in checked studies; the others have no known cause. V, J and clone size were drawn from that table, and D and trimming were deduced from the DNA. The sample profile shows under 80,000 clones; about 86% of them were found once. The ten largest clones represent approximately 14% of the sample.

Collaborating institutions collected whole blood in K2EDTA tubes following their own protocols. Collaborator samples were shipped for TCRbeta analysis as frozen whole blood, isolated PBMCs, or DNA extracted from either sample type. The germline V gene yields SGHNT for CDR1 and YENEEA for CDR2. Cut back by 2 bases and 5 bases, the V and J ends lie 18 bases apart. Including the terminal cysteine and phenylalanine, the CDR3 comprises 16 residues. Here the CDR3 DNA is all that survives: 48 bases in frame from base 1. Recombination linked TRBV11-3 to TRBJ2-5, and TRBD2 may be the D gene, going by 5 matching bases. Input material: peripheral blood. The clonotype was recovered from a human donor in a cohort sampled during active COVID-19. The CDR3 sequence is CASSLSRLETGETQYF. The sequenced DNA: TGTGCCAGCAGCTTATCCCGGCTAGAGACGGGGGAGACCCAGTACTTC.